The clone carrying this T cell receptor (beta chain) was observed a handful of times. The antigen is unknown. This specimen comes from a study of CD8 T cells in ankylosing spondylitis. Findings and caveats of the study: A motif of fewer than ten highly homologous TCR beta variants was seen as apparently characteristic of ankylosing spondylitis blood. In synovial fluid and blood from reactive arthritis, some motif variants were previously reported. According to the report, clones linked to the disease were significantly enriched in matched synovial fluid samples taken from ankylosing spondylitis patients. The disease-linked clones had a CD8+ phenotype and low blood frequencies.

Library preparation for TCR beta used quantitative 5'-RACE with molecular barcodes. MiXCR, applied by TCRdb to the 5' RACE reads, yields one record per CDR3 protein. The data show roughly 450,000 distinct CDR3 sequences, with about 24% seen just once and 0.85% to 1% held by the top ten. The CDR3 extends over 16 amino acids. V lost 1 base, J lost 0 bases, and 2 bases stayed unmatched. The V gene's germline CDR1 is SGHTA and CDR2 FQGNSA. Sequenced sample: blood, either unsorted or a sorted T cell fraction (not recorded which). The rearrangement uses TRBV7-2 and TRBJ1-2, with 10 positions matching TRBD1. The receptor comes from a male donor with ankylosing spondylitis. CDR3 amino acids: CASSLGQGAANYGYTF. The CDR3 DNA reads as TGTGCCAGCAGCTTAGGACAGGGGGCCGCTAACTATGGCTACACCTTC.